Given below is one TCR beta chain in context. Its target is unknown. The sample comes from a study of T-cell memory formation after mild COVID-19. TCRdb re-analysed the 5' RACE reads in MiXCR, keeping a single row per CDR3 protein. The sample lists some 97,000 distinct CDR3 sequences; over 8.5% were seen once. Study-level points and caveats: Among clones contracting day 15 to 85, CD4/CD8 was balanced, whereas later expanders leaned CD4+. There were some responding clones in pre-infection memory, which suggested that cross-reactive memory had joined.

Losses at the gene ends were 4 bases for V and 2 bases for J; bases not matched to a gene: 8. This CDR3 is 15 amino acids long. The germline V gene encodes CDR1 MGHRA and CDR2 YSYEKL. Sequencing input: PBMCs or a T cell subset sorted from them (not recorded which). This chain connects TRBV4-1 to TRBJ2-7; 7 bases are shared with TRBD1. This TCR derives from a man between 18 and 29 years old who had mild COVID-19 (a few samples of this study predate the infection). Cell type and time point are not known. CDR3 region: CASSLSTGRAYEQYF. In nucleotides, the CDR3 is TGCGCCAGCAGCCTATCGACAGGGCGAGCCTACGAGCAGTACTTC.